A selection of T cell receptor beta chains follows, all from one sample in a study of early T cells in non-severe SARS-CoV-2 infection. In TCRdb, the 5' RACE reads were re-called with MiXCR into one record per CDR3 protein. The data contain some 23,000 distinct CDR3 sequences, roughly 4.8% of them singletons. The sequenced sample consisted of whole blood. The receptors were sampled from an adult who was a healthcare worker with PCR-confirmed SARS-CoV-2 infection or an uninfected control (not recorded which). CDR3s include the opening cysteine and the closing phenylalanine or tryptophan. The D gene is left open where the match is weak. Clone size is not always given. Where it is, it says once, few, many or a class for expanded clones.

>TRBD1|TRBV19|TRBJ2-1|many
CASSNRGDEQFF
TGTGCCAGTAGTAACAGGGGGGATGAGCAGTTCTTC
>TRBD2|TRBV10-3|TRBJ2-1|-
CAISQLAGNNEQFF
TGTGCCATCAGCCAACTAGCGGGGAACAATGAGCAGTTCTTC
>TRBD1|TRBV6-1|TRBJ2-1|many
CASRSLTGGSINEQFF
TGTGCCAGCAGGTCTCTGACAGGGGGTAGTATTAATGAGCAGTTCTTC
>TRBD2|TRBV2|TRBJ2-2|many
CASTGLADTGELFF
TGTGCCAGCACGGGACTAGCGGACACCGGGGAGCTGTTTTTT
>-|TRBV5-1|TRBJ2-7|many
CASSLDGASEQYF
TGCGCCAGCAGCTTGGACGGAGCATCCGAGCAGTACTTC
>-|TRBV30|TRBJ1-2|-
CALDMAGHGYTF
TGTGCCCTGGATATGGCAGGGCATGGCTACACCTTC
>-|TRBV20-1|TRBJ2-7|-
CSARDGVVSSYEQYF
TGCAGTGCTAGAGATGGGGTCGTGAGCTCCTACGAGCAGTACTTC
>-|TRBV28|TRBJ1-4|many
CASSVNEGSDEKLFF
TGTGCCAGCAGTGTCAACGAAGGGTCGGATGAAAAACTGTTTTTT
>TRBD2|TRBV5-1|TRBJ2-5|-
CASSWPRTGELLAGDQETQYF
TGCGCCAGCAGCTGGCCCAGGACAGGGGAGCTACTAGCGGGGGACCAAGAGACCCAGTACTTC
>TRBD2|TRBV28|TRBJ2-5|few
CASSPPVAGKQETQYF
TGTGCCAGCAGTCCCCCGGTAGCGGGAAAACAAGAGACCCAGTACTTC
>TRBD1|TRBV6-5|TRBJ2-7|many
CASSDRGYEQYF
TGTGCCAGCTCCGACAGGGGCTACGAGCAGTACTTC
>TRBD2|TRBV15|TRBJ2-5|-
CATSRDFLAGVVRETQYF
TGTGCCACCAGCAGAGATTTCCTAGCGGGGGTTGTCCGAGAGACCCAGTACTTC
>-|TRBV2|TRBJ2-7|few
CASRSGGGASYEQYF
TGTGCCAGCAGGTCCGGAGGGGGGGCCTCCTACGAGCAGTACTTC
>-|TRBV20-1|TRBJ1-2|many
CSAEDHYGYTF
TGCAGTGCCGAAGACCACTATGGCTACACCTTC
>-|TRBV30|TRBJ1-2|many
CAWSVRQGGGYTF
TGTGCCTGGAGTGTACGGCAGGGAGGCGGCTACACCTTC
>-|TRBV14|TRBJ2-2|many
CASSQSGVAGELFF
TGTGCCAGCAGCCAATCGGGGGTCGCCGGGGAGCTGTTTTTT
>TRBD1|TRBV5-6|TRBJ1-4|many
CASSSMSRGKVFEKLFF
TGTGCCAGCAGCTCGATGTCCAGGGGGAAGGTCTTCGAAAAACTGTTTTTT
>-|TRBV5-8|TRBJ2-7|many
CASSVVGLYEQYF
TGTGCCAGCAGCGTGGTCGGACTATACGAGCAGTACTTC
>TRBD1|TRBV7-2|TRBJ1-5|-
CASSLGQGGHQPQHF
TGTGCCAGCAGCTTGGGACAGGGGGGACATCAGCCCCAGCATTTT
>-|TRBV3-1|TRBJ1-2|many
CASTLAASTNGYTF
TGTGCCAGCACGTTGGCGGCCAGCACGAATGGCTACACCTTC
>-|TRBV3-1|TRBJ2-7|-
CASSYTGNAYEQYF
TGTGCCAGCAGCTACACAGGGAACGCCTACGAGCAGTACTTC
>-|TRBV6-5|TRBJ1-4|many
CASSYAGFSDEKLFF
TGTGCCAGCAGTTACGCAGGTTTCTCGGATGAAAAACTGTTTTTT
>-|TRBV5-1|TRBJ2-1|medium-sized
CASREQAEYNEQFF
TGCGCCAGCAGGGAACAGGCAGAATACAATGAGCAGTTCTTC
>-|TRBV7-8|TRBJ2-7|many
CASSLGKLTYEQYF
TGTGCCAGCAGCTTAGGGAAACTTACCTACGAGCAGTACTTC
>TRBD2|TRBV30|TRBJ2-1|few
CAWGGDNEQFF
TGTGCCTGGGGGGGGGATAATGAGCAGTTCTTC
>TRBD2|TRBV6-6|TRBJ2-7|many
CASGPLNSGTREQYF
TGTGCCAGCGGCCCGCTGAATAGCGGGACGAGAGAGCAGTACTTC
>TRBD2|TRBV2|TRBJ2-1|-
CASSEKRGSYNEQFF
TGTGCCAGCAGTGAAAAGCGGGGGTCCTACAATGAGCAGTTCTTC
>-|TRBV5-1|TRBJ2-6|many
CASSLGAGPTSGANVLTF
TGCGCCAGCAGCTTGGGGGCGGGACCGACATCTGGGGCCAACGTCCTGACTTTC
>-|TRBV6-6|TRBJ1-1|-
CASSYSSLFEAFF
TGTGCCAGCAGTTACTCATCTCTGTTTGAAGCTTTCTTT
>-|TRBV5-1|TRBJ1-1|-
CASSSGAGTAAFF
TGCGCCAGCAGCTCTGGAGCAGGGACGGCAGCTTTCTTT
>TRBD1|TRBV5-4|TRBJ2-1|many
CASSLGDRDHNEQFF
TGTGCCAGCAGCTTGGGGGACAGGGACCACAATGAGCAGTTCTTC
>-|TRBV7-2|TRBJ2-7|many
CASSFASSYEQYF
TGTGCCAGCAGCTTCGCCAGCTCCTACGAGCAGTACTTC
>-|TRBV20-1|TRBJ2-7|many
CSAGGADYEQYF
TGCAGTGCCGGAGGGGCCGACTACGAGCAGTACTTC
>TRBD1|TRBV19|TRBJ1-5|many
CASSIVQGAPQPQHF
TGTGCCAGTAGTATAGTTCAGGGGGCCCCTCAGCCCCAGCATTTT
>TRBD2|TRBV4-2|TRBJ2-1|-
CASSQAGGSSYNEQFF
TGTGCCAGCAGCCAAGCTGGCGGGAGCTCCTACAATGAGCAGTTCTTC
>TRBD1|TRBV4-1|TRBJ2-7|many
CASSTRGQAYEQYF
TGCGCCAGCAGCACCAGGGGGCAGGCCTACGAGCAGTACTTC
>-|TRBV29-1|TRBJ2-7|-
CSVVPFTGVTYEQYF
TGCAGCGTTGTGCCGTTCACGGGGGTAACCTACGAGCAGTACTTC
>TRBD1|TRBV19|TRBJ1-2|-
CASRPPGQRNYGYTF
TGTGCCAGTAGGCCGCCGGGACAGCGGAACTATGGCTACACCTTC
>-|TRBV5-4|TRBJ1-4|many
CASSEGGISSNEKLFF
TGTGCCAGCAGCGAGGGGGGGATCTCGTCTAATGAAAAACTGTTTTTT
>-|TRBV18|TRBJ1-5|many
CASSPQGQPQHF
TGTGCCAGCTCACCACAGGGCCAGCCCCAGCATTTT
>TRBD2|TRBV3-1|TRBJ2-6|-
CASSPRLAGASGANVLTF
TGTGCCAGCAGCCCTCGACTAGCGGGTGCCTCTGGGGCCAACGTCCTGACTTTC
>-|TRBV11-1|TRBJ2-1|few
CASTPAQTHRFEQFF
TGTGCCAGCACTCCCGCACAGACCCATCGGTTTGAGCAGTTCTTC
>-|TRBV7-2|TRBJ2-3|many
CASSAQGPDTQYF
TGTGCCAGCAGCGCTCAGGGCCCAGATACGCAGTATTTT
>TRBD1|TRBV28|TRBJ1-2|many
CASSLTGVGYTF
TGTGCCAGCAGCTTAACAGGGGTTGGCTACACCTTC
>-|TRBV10-3|TRBJ1-1|-
CAISEYRDMNTEAFF
TGTGCCATCAGTGAATACAGGGACATGAACACTGAAGCTTTCTTT
>-|TRBV12-3/TRBV12-4|TRBJ2-5|many
CASTKSIVRETQYF
TGTGCCAGCACCAAATCAATTGTGAGAGAGACCCAGTACTTC
>TRBD1|TRBV11-2|TRBJ2-5|few
CASSADRGQETQYF
TGTGCCAGCAGCGCGGACAGGGGGCAAGAGACCCAGTACTTC
>-|TRBV6-1|TRBJ1-4|many
CASSEERQSYYEKLFF
TGTGCCAGCAGTGAAGAACGGCAGTCATACTATGAAAAACTGTTTTTT